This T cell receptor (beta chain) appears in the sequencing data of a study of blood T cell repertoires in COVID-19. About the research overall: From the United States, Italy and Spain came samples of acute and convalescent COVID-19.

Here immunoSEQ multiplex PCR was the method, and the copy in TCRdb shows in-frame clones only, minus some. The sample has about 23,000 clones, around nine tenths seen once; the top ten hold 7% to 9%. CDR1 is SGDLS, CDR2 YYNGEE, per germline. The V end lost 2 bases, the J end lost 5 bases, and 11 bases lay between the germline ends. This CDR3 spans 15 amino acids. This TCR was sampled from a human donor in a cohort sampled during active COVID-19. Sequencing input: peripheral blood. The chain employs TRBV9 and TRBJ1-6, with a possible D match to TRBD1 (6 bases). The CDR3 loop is CASSVAGANNSPLHF. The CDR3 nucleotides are TGTGCCAGCAGCGTTGCAGGGGCGAATAATTCACCCCTCCACTTT. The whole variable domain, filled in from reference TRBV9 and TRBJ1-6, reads DSGVTQTPKHLITATGQRVTLRCSPRSGDLSVYWYQQSLDQGLQFLIQYYNGEERAKGNILERFSAQQFPDLHSELNLSSLELGDSALYFCASSVAGANNSPLHFGNGTRLTVT.